This entry lists 3 T cell receptor beta chains sequenced from one sample in a study of beta chain features in type 1 diabetes. For these TCRs, the target antigens are not known. Study observations and caveats: Across all four CD4+ subsets, people with type 1 diabetes showed modestly shorter TCRB CDR3s.

Isolated RNA was reverse transcribed in full, so expressed TCRB transcripts were sequenced. Libraries were prepared by immunoSEQ multiplex PCR; TCRdb keeps only in-frame clonotypes and omits some of them. This table holds 95,000 to 150,000 clones, 16% found once. Sequenced: central memory CD4+ T cells from blood. These receptor sequences come from a man between 25 and 39 years old with type 1 diabetes.

To note about this clone: One end of the junction does not line up with germline, which may come from a read error. The rearrangement uses TRBV7-7 and TRBJ2-6, with D tentatively TRBD2 (5 bases). The CDR3 runs to 15 residues. Germline assignment: CDR1 SSHAT and CDR2 FNYEAQ (reference sequence). The CDR3 DNA follows: TGTGCTAGCAGCCCATCAGTCGGAGGTGCCAACGTCCTGACTTTC. This gives the protein CASSPSVGGANVLTF.

The chain joins TRBV12-5 to TRBJ2-6, with D unresolved. The CDR3 has 13 residues. CDR1 and CDR2 (germline): LGHNT, FRNRAP. V was trimmed by 6 bases and J by 4 bases, leaving 7 bases between them. The CDR3 reads CASGSAGANVLTF. The CDR3 DNA reads TGTGCTAGTGGGTCAGCCGGGGCCAACGTCCTGACTTTC. The full variable domain, its missing parts supplied by reference TRBV12-5 and TRBJ2-6, is DARVTQTPRHKVTEMGQEVTMRCQPILGHNTVFWYRQTMMQGLELLAYFRNRAPLDDSGMPKDRFSAEMPDATLATLKIQPSEPRDSAVYFCASGSAGANVLTFGAGSRLTVL.

Concerning this clone itself: A junction end diverges from the germline sequence, so it may reflect a read error. The V gene is TRBV27, the J gene TRBJ1-2; the match to TRBD1 covers 7 bases. Germline V gene data show CDR1 as MNHEY and CDR2 as SMNVEV (reference sequence). The CDR3 consists of 17 residues. The CDR3 nucleotides are TGTGACAGCAGTCCCCGTGCAGGGGGAAGCATTAACTATGGCTACACCTTC. This translates into CDSSPRAGGSINYGYTF.